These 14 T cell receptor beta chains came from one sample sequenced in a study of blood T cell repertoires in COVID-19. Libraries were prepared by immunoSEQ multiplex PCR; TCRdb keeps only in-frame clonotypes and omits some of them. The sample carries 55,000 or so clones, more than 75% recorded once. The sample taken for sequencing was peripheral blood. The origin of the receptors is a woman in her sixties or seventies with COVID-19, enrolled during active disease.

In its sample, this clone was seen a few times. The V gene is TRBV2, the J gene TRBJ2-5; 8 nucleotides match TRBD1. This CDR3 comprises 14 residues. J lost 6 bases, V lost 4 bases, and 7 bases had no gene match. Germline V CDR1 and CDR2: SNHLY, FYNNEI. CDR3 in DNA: TGTGCCAGCAGTGGACCCAGGGGGCTGAAGACCCAGTACTTC. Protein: CASSGPRGLKTQYF.

The chain's CDR3 is CASSRDSTQETQYF. The CDR3 DNA sequence: TGTGCCAGTTCCCGGGACTCGACCCAAGAGACCCAGTACTTC. The V gene is TRBV2, the J gene TRBJ2-5; perhaps TRBD2 as D (6 bases). The germline CDR1 and CDR2 sequences are SNHLY and FYNNEI. This CDR3 spans 14 amino acids. The germline V and J ends were trimmed by 9 bases and 1 base, with 15 bases remaining between them.

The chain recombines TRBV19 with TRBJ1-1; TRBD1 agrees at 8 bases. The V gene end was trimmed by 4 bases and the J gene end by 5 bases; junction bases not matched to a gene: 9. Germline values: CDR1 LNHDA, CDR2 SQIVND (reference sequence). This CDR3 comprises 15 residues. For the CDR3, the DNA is TGTGCCAGTAGTACACAGACAGGGGCGAATACTGAAGCTTTCTTT. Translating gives CASSTQTGANTEAFF.

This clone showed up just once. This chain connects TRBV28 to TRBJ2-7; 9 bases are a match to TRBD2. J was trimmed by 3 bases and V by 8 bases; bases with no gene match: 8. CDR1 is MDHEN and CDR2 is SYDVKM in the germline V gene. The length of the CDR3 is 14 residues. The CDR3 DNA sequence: TGTGCCAGCGTGGCTAGCGGGACCTACTACGAGCAGTACTTC. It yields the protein CASVASGTYYEQYF.

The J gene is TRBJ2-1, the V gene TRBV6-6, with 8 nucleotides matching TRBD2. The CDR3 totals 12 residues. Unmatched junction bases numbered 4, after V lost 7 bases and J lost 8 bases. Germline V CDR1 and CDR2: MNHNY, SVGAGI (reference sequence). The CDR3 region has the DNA TGTGCCAGCACCTCGGGGGGGGATGAGCAGTTCTTC. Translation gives CASTSGGDEQFF.

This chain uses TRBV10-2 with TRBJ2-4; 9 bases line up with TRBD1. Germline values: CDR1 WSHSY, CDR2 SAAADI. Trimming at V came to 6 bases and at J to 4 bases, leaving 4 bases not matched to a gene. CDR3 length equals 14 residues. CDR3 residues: CASSPDRGKNIQYF. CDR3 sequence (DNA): TGCGCCAGCAGCCCGGACAGGGGAAAAAACATTCAGTACTTC.

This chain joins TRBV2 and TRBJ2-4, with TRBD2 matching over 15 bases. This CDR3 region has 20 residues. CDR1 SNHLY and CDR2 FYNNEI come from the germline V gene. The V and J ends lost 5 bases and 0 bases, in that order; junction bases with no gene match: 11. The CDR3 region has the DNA TGTGCCAGCAGTACTCCCGGGACTAGCGGGGGGAGGCTAGCCAAAAACATTCAGTACTTC. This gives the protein CASSTPGTSGGRLAKNIQYF.

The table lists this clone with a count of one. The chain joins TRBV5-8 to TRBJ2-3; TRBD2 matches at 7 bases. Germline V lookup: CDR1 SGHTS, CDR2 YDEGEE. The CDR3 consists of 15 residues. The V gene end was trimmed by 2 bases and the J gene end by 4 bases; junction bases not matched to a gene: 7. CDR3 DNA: TGTGCCAGCAGCTTCGGGTCGGGAGGAGCAGATACGCAGTATTTT. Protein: CASSFGSGGADTQYF.

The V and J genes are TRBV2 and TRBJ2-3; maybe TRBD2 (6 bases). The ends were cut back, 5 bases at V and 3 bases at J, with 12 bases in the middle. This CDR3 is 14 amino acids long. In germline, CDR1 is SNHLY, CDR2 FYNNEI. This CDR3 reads CASSFEAGTDTQYF. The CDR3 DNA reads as TGTGCCAGCAGTTTTGAGGCGGGGACAGATACGCAGTATTTT. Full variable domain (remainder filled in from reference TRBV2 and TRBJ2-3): EPEVTQTPSHQVTQMGQEVILRCVPISNHLYFYWYRQILGQKVEFLVSFYNNEISEKSEIFDDQFSVERPDGSNFTLKIRSTKLEDSAMYFCASSFEAGTDTQYFGPGTRLTVL.

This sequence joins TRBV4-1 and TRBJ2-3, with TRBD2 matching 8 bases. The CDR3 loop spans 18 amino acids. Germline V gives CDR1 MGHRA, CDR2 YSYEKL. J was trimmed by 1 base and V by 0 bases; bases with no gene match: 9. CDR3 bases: TGCGCCAGCAGCCAAGAGTGGAGCGGGGGAGGGGGCACAGATACGCAGTATTTT. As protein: CASSQEWSGGGGTDTQYF.

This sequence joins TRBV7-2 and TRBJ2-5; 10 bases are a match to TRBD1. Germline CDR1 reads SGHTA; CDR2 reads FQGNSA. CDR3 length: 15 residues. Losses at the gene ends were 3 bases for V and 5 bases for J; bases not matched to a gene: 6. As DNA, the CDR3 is TGTGCCAGCAGCTTGGGACAGGGGCCTGTGGAGACCCAGTACTTC. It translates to CASSLGQGPVETQYF.

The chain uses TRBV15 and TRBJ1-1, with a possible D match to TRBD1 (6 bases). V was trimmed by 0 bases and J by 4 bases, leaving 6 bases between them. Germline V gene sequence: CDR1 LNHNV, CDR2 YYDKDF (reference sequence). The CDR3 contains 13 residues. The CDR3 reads CATSREGGTEAFF. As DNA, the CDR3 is TGTGCCACCAGCAGAGAAGGGGGCACTGAAGCTTTCTTT.

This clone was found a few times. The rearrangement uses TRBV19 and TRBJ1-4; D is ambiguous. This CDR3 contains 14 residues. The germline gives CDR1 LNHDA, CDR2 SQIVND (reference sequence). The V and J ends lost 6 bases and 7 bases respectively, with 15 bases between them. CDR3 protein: CASRDNARGEKLFF. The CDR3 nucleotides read TGTGCCAGTAGGGATAACGCTAGAGGTGAAAAACTGTTTTTT.

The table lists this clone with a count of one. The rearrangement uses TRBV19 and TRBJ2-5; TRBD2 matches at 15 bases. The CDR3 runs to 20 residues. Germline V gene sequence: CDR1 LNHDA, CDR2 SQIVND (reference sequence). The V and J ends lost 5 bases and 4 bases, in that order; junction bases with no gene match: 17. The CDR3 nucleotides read TGTGCCAGTAGTTCGCGGACTAGCGGGAGGGCCGGAGGTTTTGCAGAGACCCAGTACTTC. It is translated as CASSSRTSGRAGGFAETQYF.